These 6 T cell receptor beta chains share one sample of origin, sequenced in a study of regulatory T cells in long-lasting Graves disease. Arm-PCR of CDR3 regions and iRepertoire HTBI primers were the basis on which TCR beta libraries were built. TCRdb re-analysed the multiplex PCR reads in MiXCR, keeping a single row per CDR3 protein. The profile covers a few hundred thousand distinct CDR3 sequences, with 18% appearing a single time and roughly 15% taken by the ten largest. The time point: newly diagnosed GD, antithyroid drugs for less than 3 months. RNA isolated from PBMCs was used to make the TCR library. In addition, the sample was reused for a study of T cells in Graves' hyperthyroidism and ophthalmopathy.

This specimen was peripheral blood mononuclear cells (PBMCs), taken at new diagnosis, from a patient treated with antithyroid drugs. All receptors derive from a woman between 25 and 40 years old with Graves disease.

This chain connects TRBV18 to TRBJ1-2, with D perhaps matching TRBD1 (5 bases). The CDR3 totals 14 residues. Germline V CDR1 and CDR2: KGHSH, LQKENI. V was shortened by 8 bases and J by 4 bases, with 17 bases between the two germline ends. CDR3 region: CASEPGGVLYGYTF. The DNA for the CDR3 is TGTGCCAGCGAACCGGGGGGGGTGCTCTATGGCTACACCTTC.

This clonotype has a count of ten or more. The chain is built from TRBV11-3 and TRBJ2-7; 12 bases are a match to TRBD2. This CDR3 is built from 15 residues. V lost 2 bases and J lost 7; bases outside the gene matches: 6. Germline lookup yields CDR1 SGHNT and CDR2 YENEEA. CDR3 amino acids: CASSLNGLAGSEQYF. CDR3 coding DNA: TGTGCCAGCAGCTTAAATGGACTAGCGGGGTCGGAGCAGTACTTC.

This clonotype was counted many times. This chain connects TRBV6-1 to TRBJ1-1; D remains ambiguous. CDR1 is MNHNS and CDR2 is SASEGT in the germline V gene. The CDR3 sequence is 14 residues long. The V end was cut by 6 bases, the J end by 5 bases, with 16 bases between. CDR3 protein: CASSPNTGHTEAFF. CDR3 bases: TGTGCCAGCAGCCCAAACACCGGGCATACTGAAGCTTTCTTT.

This clonotype was found many times. The CDR3 reads CASSLTGTGDGYTF. Written as DNA, the CDR3 is TGTGCCAGCAGCCTTACCGGGACAGGGGATGGCTACACCTTC. J is TRBJ1-2 and V is TRBV7-9; 10 nucleotides agree with TRBD1. Germline CDR1 SEHNR, CDR2 FQNEAQ (reference sequence). The CDR3 extends over 14 amino acids. V was clipped by 5 bases and J by 6 bases; unmatched bases: 6.

The CDR3 nucleotides are TGCAGTGCTAGGCTCCGAGCTAGCGGGGGGGTCACCGGGGAGCTGTTTTTT. Amino acid sequence: CSARLRASGGVTGELFF. The rearrangement links TRBV20-1 to TRBJ2-2; 12 nucleotides line up with TRBD2. This CDR3 is built from 17 residues. J was trimmed by 4 bases and V by 3 bases; bases with no gene match: 9. CDR1 and CDR2 from the germline V gene are DFQATT and SNEGSKA (reference sequence).

The table lists this clonotype with many counts. This rearrangement joins TRBV12-3 or TRBV12-4 to TRBJ2-5, with D perhaps TRBD2 (6 bases). V gave up 6 bases and J gave up 2 bases, with 13 bases separating them. The CDR3 sequence is 14 residues long. The CDR3 bases are TGTGCCAGCAGCGACAGACTAGAGCAAGAGACCCAGTACTTC. This gives the protein CASSDRLEQETQYF.